The next 18 T cell receptor beta chains were all read from a single sample in a study of shared clonotypes between healthy human individuals. The protocol was immunoSEQ multiplex PCR, while the TCRdb copy is restricted to in-frame clones and leaves out a portion. The data contain roughly 2.2 million clones, over 90% of them singletons. Source material: naive CD4+ T cells from PBMCs. Subset in this sample: CD45RA+ positively selected. The receptors derive from a man between 18 and 35 years old in good health. Some clones in this sample may be carry-over from other donors' samples.

In this sample, this clone turned up a few times. V gene TRBV29-1 combines with J gene TRBJ1-1; D not certain. CDR3 length: 11 residues. V lost 4 bases and J lost 4, with 7 bases in between. The germline gives CDR1 SQVTM, CDR2 ANQGSEA. CDR3 in amino acids: CSVGYGTEAFF. In DNA, the CDR3 is TGCAGCGTTGGCTATGGCACTGAAGCTTTCTTT.

About this clone itself: The sample has other DNA sequences that encode this CDR3 too. The chain joins TRBV7-6 to TRBJ1-2; D perhaps matches TRBD1 (5 bases). Germline V gene sequence: CDR1 SGHVS, CDR2 FNYEAQ. This CDR3 is built from 13 residues. V was pared by 0 bases and J by 4 bases, with 6 bases between. Here the CDR3 reads CASSLAGGYGYTF. The DNA of the CDR3 is TGTGCCAGCAGCTTAGCTGGGGGCTATGGCTACACCTTC.

In this sample, this clone turned up once. The gene calls are TRBV5-1 and TRBJ2-1; either TRBD1 or TRBD2 may fit D (6 bases each). The germline CDR1 and CDR2 sequences are SGHRS and YFSETQ. V was pared by 7 bases and J by 3 bases, with 35 bases between. This CDR3 is built from 21 residues. CDR3 region: CASGATSGGTKETSVYNEQFF. The CDR3 DNA follows: TGCGCCAGCGGGGCGACTTCGGGCGGGACAAAGGAAACGTCTGTCTACAATGAGCAGTTCTTC.

This chain uses TRBV7-2 with TRBJ2-7; 7 bases match TRBD1. Germline values: CDR1 SGHTA, CDR2 FQGNSA. The CDR3 has 15 amino acids. Trimming took 0 bases from V and 4 from J; bases not matched to a gene: 6. The CDR3 DNA follows: TGTGCCAGCAGCTTAGCGCCCGGGACAGCTTACGAGCAGTACTTC. Translating it yields CASSLAPGTAYEQYF.

This clone is a singleton in its sample. The chain links TRBV28 to TRBJ1-5; D perhaps matches TRBD1 (6 bases). The V gene's germline CDR1 is MDHEN and CDR2 SYDVKM. V lost 4 bases and J lost 7, with 17 bases in between. This CDR3 is built from 15 residues. CDR3 protein: CASSYLGETGQPQHF. CDR3 DNA sequence: TGTGCCAGCAGTTATTTAGGGGAGACAGGCCAGCCCCAGCATTTT.

Comment on this clone: The sample carries other DNA sequences with the same CDR3. The chain employs TRBV5-6 and TRBJ2-1, with 9 bases identical to TRBD1. The CDR3 runs to 14 residues. The J segment lost 3 bases and the V segment lost 4 bases, leaving 2 bases of the junction unmatched. Germline V gene data show CDR1 as SGHDT and CDR2 as YYEEEE. CDR3 loop: CASSLGQGYNEQFF. CDR3 DNA: TGTGCCAGCAGCCTGGGACAGGGCTACAATGAGCAGTTCTTC.

This clone came up once. DNA of the CDR3: TGTGCCATCAGGGATCGGACAGGGGGGGACACTGAAGCTTTCTTT. Its translation: CAIRDRTGGDTEAFF. V usage is TRBV10-3 and J usage is TRBJ1-1; TRBD1 aligns across 10 bases. Germline assignment: CDR1 ENHRY and CDR2 SYGVKD. V lost 6 bases and J lost 3; bases outside the gene matches: 7. This CDR3 spans 15 amino acids.

V is TRBV11-2 and J is TRBJ1-4, with D tentatively TRBD1 (6 bases). Germline-derived CDR1 and CDR2 are SGHAT and FQNNGV. The CDR3 is 13 residues long. V was trimmed by 0 bases and J by 8 bases, leaving 7 bases between them. For the CDR3, the DNA is TGTGCCAGCAGCTTAGATAGGGGGGAAAAACTGTTTTTT. Its protein is CASSLDRGEKLFF.

The chain uses TRBV10-3 and TRBJ2-7; D possibly corresponds to TRBD2 (5 bases). Trimming removed 7 bases at V and 1 base at J, with 11 bases between. The V gene's germline CDR1 is ENHRY and CDR2 SYGVKD. This CDR3 has 13 residues. Written as DNA, the CDR3 is TGTGCCATCACCGAGCGGTTATCCTACGAGCAGTACTTC. Residues: CAITERLSYEQYF.

The rearrangement joins TRBV19 to TRBJ1-1; a possible D gene is TRBD1 (5 bases). Trimming took 0 bases from V and 4 from J, leaving 12 bases between them. The germline V gene encodes CDR1 LNHDA and CDR2 SQIVND (reference sequence). CDR3 length: 15 amino acids. The CDR3 DNA sequence: TGTGCCAGTAGTATAGATTTGCGGGGGACCACTGAAGCTTTCTTT. The encoded protein is CASSIDLRGTTEAFF.

This clone was recorded once. J is TRBJ2-3 and V is TRBV11-2; D uncertain. V lost 0 bases, J lost 6 bases, and 10 bases lay in between. The CDR3 has 14 residues. CDR1 and CDR2 from the germline V gene are SGHAT and FQNNGV. CDR3 residues: CASSLDRSPDTQYF. The CDR3 DNA reads TGTGCCAGCAGCTTAGATCGGTCTCCCGATACGCAGTATTTT.

Here the CDR3 DNA reads TGTGCCAGCAGTTACTCAACCCGGGACCCCCTCTACGAGCAGTACTTC. Translated: CASSYSTRDPLYEQYF. The chain recombines TRBV28 with TRBJ2-7; D is perhaps TRBD1 or TRBD2 (5 bases each). This CDR3 region has 16 residues. CDR1 and CDR2 from the germline V gene are MDHEN and SYDVKM. V was trimmed by 4 bases and J by 3 bases, leaving 19 bases between them.

J is TRBJ2-2 and V is TRBV7-9, with 9 bases identical to TRBD2. The CDR3 totals 15 residues. Germline CDR1 reads SEHNR; CDR2 reads FQNEAQ (reference sequence). J gave up 7 bases and V 5 bases, and 8 bases lay outside the gene matches. The CDR3 nucleotides read TGTGCCAGCAGCCCCGGGGCTAGCGGGGACGGGGAGCTGTTTTTT. Translation gives CASSPGASGDGELFF.

Comment on this clone: Other DNA sequences in the same sample also yield this CDR3. CDR3 in DNA: TGTGCCAGCTCACCCGGGAGCTCCTACGAGCAGTACTTC. This encodes CASSPGSSYEQYF. The chain links TRBV18 to TRBJ2-7; D might be TRBD2 (6 bases). This CDR3 region has 13 residues. With 3 bases removed from V and 0 bases from J, the gap between germline ends came to 6 bases. Germline V CDR1 and CDR2: KGHSH, LQKENI.

The V gene is TRBV28, the J gene TRBJ2-4; weak D call: TRBD2 (6 bases). Germline V gene data show CDR1 as MDHEN and CDR2 as SYDVKM. The V and J ends lost 6 bases and 9 bases respectively, with 21 bases between them. The CDR3 is 15 amino acids. CDR3 sequence (DNA): TGTGCCAGCAGCAAGGGGACTTCAAGTATGGGCATTCAGTACTTC. It specifies CASSKGTSSMGIQYF.

This clone was detected a few times. This chain uses TRBV2 with TRBJ1-1, with 8 bases fitting TRBD1. From germline, CDR1 is SNHLY and CDR2 FYNNEI. The CDR3 covers 14 residues. After removal of 6 bases from V and 1 base from J, the junction contained 4 bases not matched to a gene. CDR3: CASRHRGRNTEAFF. CDR3 DNA: TGTGCCAGCAGACACAGGGGGAGGAACACTGAAGCTTTCTTT.

The V and J genes are TRBV28 and TRBJ2-7, with D tentatively TRBD1 (5 bases). The V gene lost 8 bases and the J gene lost 3 bases, with 20 bases spanning the gap. CDR3 length equals 15 residues. The V gene's germline CDR1 is MDHEN and CDR2 SYDVKM. In DNA, the CDR3 is TGTGCCAGCTATAAAGGAAGGGGCGCGTACTACGAGCAGTACTTC. Protein product: CASYKGRGAYYEQYF.

The rearrangement links TRBV10-3 to TRBJ1-5; 9 bases match TRBD1. Germline V lookup: CDR1 ENHRY, CDR2 SYGVKD. CDR3 length: 16 residues. The V gene end was trimmed by 10 bases and the J gene end by 0 bases; junction bases not matched to a gene: 10. The CDR3 DNA reads TGTGCCACCACGGACAGGGGCGATTATAGCAATCAGCCCCAGCATTTT. Translation gives CATTDRGDYSNQPQHF.